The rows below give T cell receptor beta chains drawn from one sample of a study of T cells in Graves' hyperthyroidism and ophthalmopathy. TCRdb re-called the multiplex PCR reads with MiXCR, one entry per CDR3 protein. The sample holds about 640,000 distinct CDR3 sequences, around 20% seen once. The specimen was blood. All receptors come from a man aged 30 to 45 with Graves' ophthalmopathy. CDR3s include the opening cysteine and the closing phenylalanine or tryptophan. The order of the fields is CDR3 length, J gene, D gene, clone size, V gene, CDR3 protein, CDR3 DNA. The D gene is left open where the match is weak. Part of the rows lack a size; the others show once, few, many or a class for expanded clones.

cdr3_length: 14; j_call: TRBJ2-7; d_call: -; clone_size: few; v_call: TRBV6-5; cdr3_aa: CASSYRRFTYEQYF; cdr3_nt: TGTGCCAGCAGTTACCGGCGGTTTACCTACGAGCAGTACTTC
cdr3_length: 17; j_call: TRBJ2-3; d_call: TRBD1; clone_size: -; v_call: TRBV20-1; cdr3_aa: CSARVGGQGYRTDTQYF; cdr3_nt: TGCAGTGCTAGAGTGGGGGGACAGGGTTATCGTACAGATACGCAGTATTTT
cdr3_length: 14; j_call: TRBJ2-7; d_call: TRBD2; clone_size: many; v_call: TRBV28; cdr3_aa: CASSFQTSGYEQYF; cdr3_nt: TGTGCCAGCAGTTTCCAGACTAGCGGCTACGAGCAGTACTTC
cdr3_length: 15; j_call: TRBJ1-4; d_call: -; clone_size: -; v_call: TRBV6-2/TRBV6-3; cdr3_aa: CASSYLGATNEKLFF; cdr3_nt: TGTGCCAGCAGTTACCTTGGAGCAACTAATGAAAAACTGTTTTTT
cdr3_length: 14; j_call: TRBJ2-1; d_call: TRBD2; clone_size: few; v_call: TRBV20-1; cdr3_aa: CSASNGRANNEQFF; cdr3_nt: TGCAGTGCTAGTAACGGGAGGGCCAACAATGAGCAGTTCTTC
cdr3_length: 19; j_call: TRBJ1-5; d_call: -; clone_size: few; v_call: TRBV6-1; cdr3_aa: CASSERSPGWAYSNQPQHF; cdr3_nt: TGTGCCAGCAGTGAACGTAGCCCGGGGTGGGCTTATAGCAATCAGCCCCAGCATTTT
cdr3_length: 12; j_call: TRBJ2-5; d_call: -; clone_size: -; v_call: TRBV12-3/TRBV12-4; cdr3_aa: CASSPNKGTQYF; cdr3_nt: TGTGCCAGCAGTCCCAACAAGGGGACCCAGTACTTC
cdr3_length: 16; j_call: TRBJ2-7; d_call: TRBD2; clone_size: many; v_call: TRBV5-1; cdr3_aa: CASSLATGGRAYEQYF; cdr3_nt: TGCGCCAGCAGCTTGGCCACAGGCGGGAGGGCCTACGAGCAGTACTTC
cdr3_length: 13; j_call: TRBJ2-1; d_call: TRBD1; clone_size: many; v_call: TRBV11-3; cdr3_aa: CASSAHRGNEQFF; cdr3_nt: TGTGCCAGCAGCGCACACAGGGGGAATGAGCAGTTCTTC
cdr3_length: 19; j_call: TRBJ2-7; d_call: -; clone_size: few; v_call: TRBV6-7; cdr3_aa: CASSELKRILATQHYEQYF; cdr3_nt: TGTGCCAGCTCCGAGCTTAAAAGAATTCTAGCGACCCAACACTACGAGCAGTACTTC
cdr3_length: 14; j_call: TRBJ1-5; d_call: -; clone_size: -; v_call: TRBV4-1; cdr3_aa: CASSQGGPTAPQHF; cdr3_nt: TGCGCCAGCAGCCAAGGGGGACCAACAGCGCCCCAGCATTTT
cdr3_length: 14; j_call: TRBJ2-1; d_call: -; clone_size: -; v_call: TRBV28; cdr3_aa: CASSQATTYNEQFF; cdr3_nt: TGTGCCAGCAGTCAGGCGACGACCTACAATGAGCAGTTCTTC
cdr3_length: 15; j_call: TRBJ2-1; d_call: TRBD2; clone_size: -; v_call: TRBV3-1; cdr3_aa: CAASEGGSLYNEQFF; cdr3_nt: TGTGCCGCTTCCGAGGGCGGGAGCCTCTACAATGAGCAGTTCTTC
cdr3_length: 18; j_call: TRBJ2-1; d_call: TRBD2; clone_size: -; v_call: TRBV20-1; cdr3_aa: CSARGWGDRTSGKPEQFF; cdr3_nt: TGCAGTGCTAGAGGTTGGGGAGACCGGACTAGCGGGAAGCCTGAGCAGTTCTTC
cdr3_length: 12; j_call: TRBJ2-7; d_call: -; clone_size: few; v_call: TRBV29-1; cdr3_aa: CSVEIGSYEQYF; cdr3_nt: TGCAGCGTTGAAATCGGAAGCTACGAGCAGTACTTC
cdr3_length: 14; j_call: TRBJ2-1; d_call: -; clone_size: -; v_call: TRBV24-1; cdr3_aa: CATSDIQGDLEQFF; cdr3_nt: TGTGCCACCAGTGATATCCAAGGGGATCTTGAGCAGTTCTTC
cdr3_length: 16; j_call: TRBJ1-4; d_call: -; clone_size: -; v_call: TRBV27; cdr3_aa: CASSAAGTATGKKLFF; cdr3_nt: TGTGCCAGCAGTGCCGCCGGGACGGCAACTGGTAAAAAACTGTTTTTT
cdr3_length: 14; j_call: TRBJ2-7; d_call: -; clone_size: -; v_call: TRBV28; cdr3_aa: CASSLPSTPYEQYF; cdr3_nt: TGTGCCAGCAGCCTCCCTAGCACCCCTTACGAGCAGTACTTC
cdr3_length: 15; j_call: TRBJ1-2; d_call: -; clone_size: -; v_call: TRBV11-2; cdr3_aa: CASSFGGGSNYGYTF; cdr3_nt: TGTGCCAGCAGCTTTGGGGGCGGATCTAACTATGGCTACACCTTC
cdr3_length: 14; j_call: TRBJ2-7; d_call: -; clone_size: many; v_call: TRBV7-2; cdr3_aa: CASSLDRWAGEQYF; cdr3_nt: TGTGCCAGCAGCTTAGATCGGTGGGCGGGGGAGCAGTACTTC
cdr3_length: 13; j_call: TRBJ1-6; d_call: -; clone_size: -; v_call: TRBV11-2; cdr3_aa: CAGSPDRLAPLHF; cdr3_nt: TGTGCCGGCAGCCCCGATCGCCTGGCACCCCTCCACTTT
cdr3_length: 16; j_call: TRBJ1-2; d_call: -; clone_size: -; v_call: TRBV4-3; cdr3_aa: CASSQGRVRNHYGYTF; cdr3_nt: TGCGCCAGCAGCCAGGGCCGGGTCCGCAACCACTATGGCTACACCTTC
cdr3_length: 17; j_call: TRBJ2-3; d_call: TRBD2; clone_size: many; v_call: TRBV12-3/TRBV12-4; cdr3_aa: CASSPFPPGGGTDTQYF; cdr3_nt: TGTGCCAGCAGCCCTTTTCCGCCGGGAGGAGGCACAGATACGCAGTATTTT
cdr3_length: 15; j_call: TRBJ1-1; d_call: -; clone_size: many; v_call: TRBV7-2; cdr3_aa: CASSLRQGINTEAFF; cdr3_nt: TGTGCCAGCAGCTTAAGGCAGGGGATTAACACTGAAGCTTTCTTT
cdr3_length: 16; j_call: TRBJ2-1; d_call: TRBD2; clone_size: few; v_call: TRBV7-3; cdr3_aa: CASSLKAGVRGNEQFF; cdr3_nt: TGTGCCAGCAGCTTAAAAGCGGGAGTCCGCGGTAATGAGCAGTTCTTC
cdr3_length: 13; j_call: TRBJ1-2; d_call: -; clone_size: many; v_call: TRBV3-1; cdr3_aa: CASSQEKDYGYTF; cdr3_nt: TGTGCCAGCAGCCAGGAGAAAGACTATGGCTACACCTTC
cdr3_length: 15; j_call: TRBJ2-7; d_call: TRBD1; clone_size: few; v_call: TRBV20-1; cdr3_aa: CSAPAPFQGADEQYF; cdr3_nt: TGCAGTGCCCCGGCACCATTCCAGGGGGCAGACGAGCAGTACTTC
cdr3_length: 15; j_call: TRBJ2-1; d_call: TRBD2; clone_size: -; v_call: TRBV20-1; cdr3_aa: CSARELAGPYNEQFF; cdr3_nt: TGCAGTGCTAGAGAGCTAGCGGGACCCTACAATGAGCAGTTCTTC
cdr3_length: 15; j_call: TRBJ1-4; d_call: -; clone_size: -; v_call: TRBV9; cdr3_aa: CASSPDPATNEKLFF; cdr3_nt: TGTGCCAGCAGCCCCGACCCCGCAACTAATGAAAAACTGTTTTTT
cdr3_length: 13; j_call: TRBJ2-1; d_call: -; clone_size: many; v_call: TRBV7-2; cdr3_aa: CASSFRRYNEQFF; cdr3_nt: TGTGCCAGCAGCTTTCGGCGATACAATGAGCAGTTCTTC
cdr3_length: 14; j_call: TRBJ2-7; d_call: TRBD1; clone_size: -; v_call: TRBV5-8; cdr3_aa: CASSLGTGGSEQYF; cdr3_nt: TGTGCCAGCAGCTTGGGGACAGGGGGATCCGAGCAGTACTTC
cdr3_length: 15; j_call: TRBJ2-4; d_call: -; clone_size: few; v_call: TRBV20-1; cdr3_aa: CSAPTPASAKNIQYF; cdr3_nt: TGCAGTGCCCCCACCCCCGCCTCCGCCAAAAACATTCAGTACTTC
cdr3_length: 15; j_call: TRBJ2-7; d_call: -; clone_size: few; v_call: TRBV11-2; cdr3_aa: CASSFPRLGSYEQYF; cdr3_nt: TGTGCCAGCAGCTTTCCCAGACTAGGCTCCTACGAGCAGTACTTC
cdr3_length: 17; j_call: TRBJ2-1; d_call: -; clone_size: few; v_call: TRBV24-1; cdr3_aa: CATSDSPGYTLDDEQFF; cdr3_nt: TGTGCCACCAGTGATTCTCCGGGATATACCTTGGACGATGAGCAGTTCTTC
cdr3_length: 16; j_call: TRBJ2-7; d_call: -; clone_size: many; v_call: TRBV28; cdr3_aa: CASSWGDRDSSYEQYF; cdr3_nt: TGTGCCAGCAGTTGGGGGGATAGGGACAGCTCCTACGAGCAGTACTTC
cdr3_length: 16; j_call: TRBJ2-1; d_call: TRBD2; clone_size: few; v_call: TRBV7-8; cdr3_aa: CASSLAASGSYNEQFF; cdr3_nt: TGTGCCAGCAGCTTAGCTGCTAGCGGCTCCTACAATGAGCAGTTCTTC
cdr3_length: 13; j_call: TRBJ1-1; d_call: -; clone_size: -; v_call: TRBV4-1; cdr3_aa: CASSQDVGREAFF; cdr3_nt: TGCGCCAGCAGCCAAGACGTGGGGCGTGAAGCTTTCTTT
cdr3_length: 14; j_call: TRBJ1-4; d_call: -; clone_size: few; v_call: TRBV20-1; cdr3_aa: CSARSTGRGEKLFF; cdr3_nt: TGCAGTGCTAGATCGACTGGGAGGGGTGAAAAACTGTTTTTT
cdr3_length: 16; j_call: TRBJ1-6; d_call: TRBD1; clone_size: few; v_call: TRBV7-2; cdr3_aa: CASSSERTGSNSPLHF; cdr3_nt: TGTGCCAGCAGCTCAGAAAGGACAGGGTCAAATTCACCCCTCCACTTT
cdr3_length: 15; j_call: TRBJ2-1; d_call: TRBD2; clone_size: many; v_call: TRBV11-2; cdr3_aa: CASSSGTSGSGEQFF; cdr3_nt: TGTGCCAGCAGCTCCGGGACTAGCGGGAGCGGTGAGCAGTTCTTC
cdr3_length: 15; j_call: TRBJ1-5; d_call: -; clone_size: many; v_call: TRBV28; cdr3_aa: CASSEGGEDNQPQHF; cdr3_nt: TGTGCCAGCAGTGAGGGAGGGGAGGACAATCAGCCCCAGCATTTT